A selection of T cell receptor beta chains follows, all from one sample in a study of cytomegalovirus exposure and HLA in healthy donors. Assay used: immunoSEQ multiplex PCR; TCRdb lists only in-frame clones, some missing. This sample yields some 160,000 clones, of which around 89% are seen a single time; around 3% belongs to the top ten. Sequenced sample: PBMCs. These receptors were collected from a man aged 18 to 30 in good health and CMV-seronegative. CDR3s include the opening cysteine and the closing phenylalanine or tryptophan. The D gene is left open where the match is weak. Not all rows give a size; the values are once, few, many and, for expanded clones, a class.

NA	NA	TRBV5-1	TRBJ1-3	CASSLEGVSGNTIYF	TGCGCCAGCAGCTTGGAAGGGGTTAGTGGAAACACCATATATTTT
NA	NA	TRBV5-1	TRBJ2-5	CASSLASMYQETQYF	TGCGCCAGCAGCTTGGCAAGCATGTACCAAGAGACCCAGTACTTC
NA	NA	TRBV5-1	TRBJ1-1	CASSIQGAMNTEAFF	TGCGCCAGCAGTATCCAGGGCGCTATGAACACTGAAGCTTTCTTT
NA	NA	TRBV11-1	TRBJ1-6	CASSSQTELYNSPLHF	TGTGCCAGCAGCTCCCAGACAGAACTCTATAATTCACCCCTCCACTTT
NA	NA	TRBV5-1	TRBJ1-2	CASSSGQLEVETF	TGCGCCAGCAGCTCTGGACAGTTAGAGGTCGAGACCTTC
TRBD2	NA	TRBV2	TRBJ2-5	CASRVSGSVGAETQYF	TGTGCCAGCAGGGTTAGCGGGAGTGTAGGCGCGGAGACCCAGTACTTC
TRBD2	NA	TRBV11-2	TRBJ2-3	CASRDLAGSLSTDTQYF	TGTGCCAGCAGGGATCTAGCGGGATCCCTTAGCACAGATACGCAGTATTTT
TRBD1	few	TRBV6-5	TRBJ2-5	CASSLTGARQETQYF	TGTGCCAGCAGCCTTACAGGGGCGCGGCAAGAGACCCAGTACTTC
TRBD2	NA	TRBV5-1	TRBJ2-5	CASSSGLDETQYF	TGCGCCAGCAGCTCGGGACTAGACGAGACCCAGTACTTC
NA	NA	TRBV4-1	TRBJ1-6	CASSQLGIQGSPLHF	TGCGCCAGCAGCCAACTTGGGATCCAGGGTTCACCCCTCCACTTT
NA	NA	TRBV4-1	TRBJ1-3	CASSPGRSGGNTIYF	TGCGCCAGCAGCCCCGGGAGGTCGGGGGGAAACACCATATATTTT
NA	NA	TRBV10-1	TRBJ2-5	CASSEYSQGQETQYF	TGCGCCAGCAGTGAGTACTCACAGGGACAAGAGACCCAGTACTTC
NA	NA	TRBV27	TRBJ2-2	CASSTAGSNTGELFF	TGTGCCAGCAGTACAGCAGGTTCGAACACCGGGGAGCTGTTTTTT
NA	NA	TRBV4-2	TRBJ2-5	CASSQVAGEETQYF	TGTGCCAGCAGCCAAGTGGCAGGGGAAGAGACCCAGTACTTC
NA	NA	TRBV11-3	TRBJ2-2	CASSLDLSRANTGELFF	TGTGCCAGCAGCTTAGATCTAAGTCGGGCGAACACCGGGGAGCTGTTTTTT
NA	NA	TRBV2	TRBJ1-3	CASSVSNTIYF	TGTGCCAGCAGTGTTAGTAACACCATATATTTT
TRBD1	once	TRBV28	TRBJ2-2	CASSFPSDREDTGELFF	TGTGCCAGCAGTTTCCCCTCGGACAGGGAGGACACCGGGGAGCTGTTTTTT
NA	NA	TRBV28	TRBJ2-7	CASTLRINLNEQYF	TGTGCCAGCACCTTAAGAATAAACTTAAACGAGCAGTACTTC
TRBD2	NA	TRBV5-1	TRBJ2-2	CASSPVGAGGTHGELFF	TGCGCCAGCAGCCCCGTGGGAGCGGGGGGAACTCATGGGGAGCTGTTTTTT
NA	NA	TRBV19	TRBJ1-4	CASSPRQLTTNEKLFF	TGTGCCAGTAGTCCCCGACAGCTAACAACTAATGAAAAACTGTTTTTT
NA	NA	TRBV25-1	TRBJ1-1	CASSEAGKDGTEAFF	TGTGCCAGCAGTGAGGCAGGGAAAGATGGGACTGAAGCTTTCTTT
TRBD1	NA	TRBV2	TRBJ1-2	CASSDGGQGNYGYTF	TGTGCCAGCAGTGATGGCGGACAGGGGAACTATGGCTACACCTTC
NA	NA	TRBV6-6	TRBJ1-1	CASSYSNRVTEAFF	TGTGCCAGCAGTTACTCGAACCGGGTCACTGAAGCTTTCTTT
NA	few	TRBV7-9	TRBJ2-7	CASSLYGTAGLEQYF	TGTGCCAGCAGCTTATACGGGACAGCGGGTTTGGAGCAGTACTTC
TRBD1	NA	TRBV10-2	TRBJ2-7	CASSDGRGLFFYEQYF	TGCGCCAGCAGTGATGGCAGGGGGCTTTTTTTCTACGAGCAGTACTTC
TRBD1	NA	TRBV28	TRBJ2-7	CASSIRDRAREQYF	TGTGCCAGCAGTATCAGGGACAGGGCAAGAGAGCAGTACTTC
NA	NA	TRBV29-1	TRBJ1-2	CSTKSTANYGYTF	TGCAGCACCAAGTCCACAGCCAACTATGGCTACACCTTC
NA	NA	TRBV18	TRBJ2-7	CASSPSSSPREQYF	TGTGCCAGCTCACCCTCATCCAGCCCGAGGGAGCAGTACTTC
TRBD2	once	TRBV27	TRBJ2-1	CASSSFLAGGGNEQFF	TGTGCCAGCAGTTCCTTTCTAGCGGGAGGAGGAAATGAGCAGTTCTTC
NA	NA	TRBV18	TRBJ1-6	CASSPARVDSPLHF	TGTGCCAGCTCACCGGCCAGGGTGGATTCACCCCTCCACTTT
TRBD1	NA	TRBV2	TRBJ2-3	CASSGDRPASTDTQYF	TGTGCCAGCAGTGGGGACAGGCCTGCTAGCACAGATACGCAGTATTTT
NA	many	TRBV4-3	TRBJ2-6	CASSQDTGTGANVLTF	TGCGCCAGCAGCCAAGATACAGGAACTGGGGCCAACGTCCTGACTTTC
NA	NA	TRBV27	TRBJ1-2	CASSLFQGGYGYTF	TGTGCCAGCAGTTTATTTCAGGGAGGCTATGGCTACACCTTC
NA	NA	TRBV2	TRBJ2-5	CASTEREYQETQYF	TGTGCCAGCACCGAAAGGGAGTACCAAGAGACCCAGTACTTC